This T cell receptor (beta chain) was observed in a study of blood T cell repertoires in COVID-19. The overall study: PBMCs, B-cell-depleted T cells, or T cells provided the cDNA or gDNA that made up the material.

Recruits, aged about 18 to 95 years, lived in under 25 US areas. Cohort assignment relied on participant-reported clinical history. V lost 3 bases and J 9 bases, leaving 9 bases between the germline ends. The CDR3 length is 12 residues. Germline V CDR1 and CDR2: SGHNT, YENEEA. Using immunoSEQ multiplex PCR, the repertoire was profiled, and TCRdb retains in-frame clones only, with some absent. This table has approximately 250,000 clones, around 90% appearing once. The sample taken for sequencing was PBMCs or T cells enriched from blood (not recorded which). The rearrangement links TRBV11-3 to TRBJ2-1, with D possibly TRBD2 on 6 matching bases. The sequence derives from a man aged 35 to 55 who had been exposed to COVID-19. Written as DNA, the CDR3 is TGTGCCAGCAGCTTTTTCGGGAGTGAGCAGTTCTTC. Protein product: CASSFFGSEQFF.